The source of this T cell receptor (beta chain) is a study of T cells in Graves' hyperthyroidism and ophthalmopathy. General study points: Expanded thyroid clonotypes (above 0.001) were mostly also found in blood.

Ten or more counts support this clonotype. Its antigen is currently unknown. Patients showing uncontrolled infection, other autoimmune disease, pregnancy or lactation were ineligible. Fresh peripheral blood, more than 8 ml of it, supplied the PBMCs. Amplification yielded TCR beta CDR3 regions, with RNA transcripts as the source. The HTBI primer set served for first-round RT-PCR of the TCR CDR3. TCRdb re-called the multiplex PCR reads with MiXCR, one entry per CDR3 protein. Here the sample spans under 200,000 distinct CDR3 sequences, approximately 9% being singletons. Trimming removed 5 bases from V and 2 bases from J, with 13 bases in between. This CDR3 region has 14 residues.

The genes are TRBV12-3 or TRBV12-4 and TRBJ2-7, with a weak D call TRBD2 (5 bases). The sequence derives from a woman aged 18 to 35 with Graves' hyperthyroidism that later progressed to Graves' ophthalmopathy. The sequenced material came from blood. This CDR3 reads CASSPDGGPYEQYF. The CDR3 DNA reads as TGTGCCAGCAGTCCGGACGGAGGACCCTACGAGCAGTACTTC.